This TCR beta chain was observed in a study of blood T cell repertoires in COVID-19. Study background: COVID-19 samples collected from the United States, Italy and Spain covered acute and convalescent phases. From T cells, B-cell-depleted T cells, or PBMCs came the material, which was cDNA or gDNA.

The CDR3 has 15 residues. CDR1 is SGHTA, CDR2 FQGNSA, per germline. V trimming: 4 bases; J trimming: 4 bases; junction bases outside the gene matches: 3. Data came from immunoSEQ multiplex PCR; TCRdb stores just in-frame clones and leaves some out. The sample comprises under 250,000 clones, under 90% of which are singletons, and around 4% rests with the top ten. Sample: PBMCs or T cells enriched from blood (not recorded which). The chain is built from TRBV7-2 and TRBJ1-6, with 8 bases lining up with TRBD1. The receptor comes from a woman in her thirties with acute COVID-19. The CDR3 is CASSYDRGYNSPLHF. The CDR3 bases are TGTGCCAGCAGCTACGACAGGGGATATAATTCACCCCTCCACTTT.